The source of this T cell receptor beta chain is a study of shared clonotypes between healthy human individuals. The assay was immunoSEQ multiplex PCR, and TCRdb's table has in-frame clones only and misses some. The sample holds about 2 million clones, 90% to 95% seen once. Germline V gene sequence: CDR1 MGHDK, CDR2 SYGVNS. V gave up 2 bases and J gave up 10 bases, with 11 bases separating them. There are 13 residues in the CDR3. The sequencing input was naive CD4+ T cells sorted from blood. Subset defined: CD45RA+ positively selected. V usage is TRBV25-1 and J usage is TRBJ1-4, with a possible D match to TRBD1 (5 bases). This receptor was obtained from a man younger than 35 in good health. CDR3 sequence reads: CASSERSRGKLFF. CDR3 nucleotides: TGTGCCAGCAGTGAACGTTCGAGGGGAAAACTGTTTTTT.